Listed below are T cell receptor beta chains from one sample, sequenced in a study of cytotoxic CD8 clonotypes in ibrutinib-treated CLL. Data came from immunoSEQ multiplex PCR; TCRdb stores just in-frame clones and leaves some out. The sample lists approximately 190,000 clones; 70% to 75% were seen once. This specimen consisted of PBMCs, obtained after 12 months of ibrutinib treatment. Source of these receptors: a human donor with chronic lymphocytic leukemia. The CDR3 runs from the conserved cysteine through the conserved F or W. D genes are given only for firm matches. Clone size is stated in some rows and not others, as once, few, many or a class when expanded.

D gene: .
V gene: TRBV29-1
J gene: TRBJ1-2
clone size: .
CDR3 protein: CSVFGPPAYGYTF
CDR3 DNA: TGCAGCGTTTTCGGGCCGCCGGCTTATGGCTACACCTTC

D gene: .
V gene: TRBV9
J gene: TRBJ1-3
clone size: few
CDR3 protein: CASSVQGSLGNTIYF
CDR3 DNA: TGTGCCAGCAGCGTACAGGGTTCTCTGGGAAACACCATATATTTT

D gene: .
V gene: TRBV9
J gene: TRBJ2-7
clone size: .
CDR3 protein: CASSVGFSSYEQYF
CDR3 DNA: TGTGCCAGCAGCGTAGGGTTTAGCTCCTACGAGCAGTACTTC

D gene: TRBD1
V gene: TRBV4-2
J gene: TRBJ1-4
clone size: many
CDR3 protein: CASSYTGTENEKLFF
CDR3 DNA: TGTGCCAGCAGTTATACCGGGACAGAGAATGAAAAACTGTTTTTT

D gene: .
V gene: TRBV7-2
J gene: TRBJ1-1
clone size: .
CDR3 protein: CASSTATASVEAFF
CDR3 DNA: TGTGCCAGCAGCACCGCGACGGCCTCGGTTGAAGCTTTCTTT

D gene: TRBD1
V gene: TRBV5-4
J gene: TRBJ1-3
clone size: many
CDR3 protein: CASSLTGVVNTIYF
CDR3 DNA: TGTGCCAGCAGTCTGACAGGGGTCGTAAACACCATATATTTT

D gene: TRBD2
V gene: TRBV9
J gene: TRBJ2-3
clone size: .
CDR3 protein: CASSVGLAGVNTDTQYF
CDR3 DNA: TGTGCCAGCAGCGTAGGACTAGCGGGAGTAAACACAGATACGCAGTATTTT

D gene: TRBD2
V gene: TRBV19
J gene: TRBJ2-7
clone size: once
CDR3 protein: CASSQPGLAREQYF
CDR3 DNA: TGTGCCAGTAGCCAACCGGGACTAGCTCGCGAGCAGTACTTC

D gene: TRBD2
V gene: TRBV4-1
J gene: TRBJ2-5
clone size: .
CDR3 protein: CASSQEPPGGSETQYF
CDR3 DNA: TGCGCCAGCAGCCAGGAGCCGCCGGGGGGGTCGGAGACCCAGTACTTC

D gene: TRBD1
V gene: TRBV28
J gene: TRBJ2-7
clone size: .
CDR3 protein: CASVGTGGSYEQYF
CDR3 DNA: TGTGCCAGCGTAGGGACAGGGGGCTCCTACGAGCAGTACTTC

D gene: TRBD2
V gene: TRBV19
J gene: TRBJ2-3
clone size: few
CDR3 protein: CASSDREGDTQYF
CDR3 DNA: TGTGCCAGTAGTGACCGGGAGGGAGATACGCAGTATTTT

D gene: TRBD1
V gene: TRBV19
J gene: TRBJ2-7
clone size: .
CDR3 protein: CASSGTGGFEQYF
CDR3 DNA: TGTGCCAGTAGTGGGACAGGGGGCTTCGAGCAGTACTTC

D gene: .
V gene: TRBV28
J gene: TRBJ2-4
clone size: .
CDR3 protein: CASSPVGTTLAKNIQYF
CDR3 DNA: TGTGCCAGCAGTCCGGTAGGGACAACATTAGCCAAAAACATTCAGTACTTC

D gene: .
V gene: TRBV29-1
J gene: TRBJ2-1
clone size: .
CDR3 protein: CSVGTGDEQFF
CDR3 DNA: TGCAGCGTTGGAACCGGGGATGAGCAGTTCTTC

D gene: TRBD2
V gene: TRBV10-2
J gene: TRBJ2-3
clone size: .
CDR3 protein: CASSEGRGTHPDTQYF
CDR3 DNA: TGCGCCAGCAGTGAGGGGAGGGGAACCCACCCAGATACGCAGTATTTT

D gene: .
V gene: TRBV29-1
J gene: TRBJ1-4
clone size: .
CDR3 protein: CSSQRGINEKLFF
CDR3 DNA: TGCAGCTCCCAAAGGGGGATTAATGAAAAACTGTTTTTT

D gene: .
V gene: TRBV25-1
J gene: TRBJ2-7
clone size: .
CDR3 protein: CASRPGRNVIYEQYF
CDR3 DNA: TGTGCCAGCAGACCCGGGCGGAACGTAATCTACGAGCAGTACTTC

D gene: .
V gene: TRBV6-1
J gene: TRBJ1-2
clone size: once
CDR3 protein: CASQDSHGYTF
CDR3 DNA: TGTGCCAGCCAGGATAGTCATGGCTACACCTTC

D gene: TRBD2
V gene: TRBV29-1
J gene: TRBJ2-1
clone size: .
CDR3 protein: CSAKGGLGDAYNEQFF
CDR3 DNA: TGCAGCGCCAAGGGGGGACTAGGGGATGCTTACAATGAGCAGTTCTTC

D gene: .
V gene: TRBV5-6
J gene: TRBJ2-3
clone size: .
CDR3 protein: CASSLRRGSTDTQYF
CDR3 DNA: TGTGCCAGCAGCTTGCGACGGGGTAGCACAGATACGCAGTATTTT

D gene: TRBD1
V gene: TRBV6-5
J gene: TRBJ2-5
clone size: .
CDR3 protein: CASSPGQGETQYF
CDR3 DNA: TGTGCCAGCAGTCCGGGACAGGGAGAGACCCAGTACTTC

D gene: .
V gene: TRBV5-8
J gene: TRBJ2-7
clone size: .
CDR3 protein: CASSLYVSASYEQYF
CDR3 DNA: TGTGCCAGCAGCTTGTATGTTAGTGCCTCCTACGAGCAGTACTTC

D gene: .
V gene: TRBV9
J gene: TRBJ2-7
clone size: .
CDR3 protein: CASSSSVTYEQYF
CDR3 DNA: TGTGCCAGCAGCTCCAGCGTTACCTACGAGCAGTACTTC

D gene: .
V gene: TRBV27
J gene: TRBJ2-6
clone size: few
CDR3 protein: CASRFGANVLTF
CDR3 DNA: TGTGCCAGCCGGTTTGGGGCCAACGTCCTGACTTTC

D gene: .
V gene: TRBV30
J gene: TRBJ2-3
clone size: .
CDR3 protein: CAWSAPSSSTQYF
CDR3 DNA: TGTGCCTGGAGTGCCCCTTCCTCATCTACGCAGTATTTT

D gene: .
V gene: TRBV19
J gene: TRBJ1-2
clone size: .
CDR3 protein: CASSMAVPGDRNYGYTF
CDR3 DNA: TGTGCCAGTAGTATGGCCGTCCCAGGGGATCGGAACTATGGCTACACCTTC

D gene: TRBD2
V gene: TRBV5-1
J gene: TRBJ2-3
clone size: few
CDR3 protein: CASSFNSGRDTQYF
CDR3 DNA: TGCGCCAGCAGCTTCAATAGCGGGAGAGATACGCAGTATTTT

D gene: TRBD2
V gene: TRBV7-9
J gene: TRBJ2-5
clone size: .
CDR3 protein: CASSSRLAGRANQETQYF
CDR3 DNA: TGTGCCAGCAGCTCCAGACTAGCGGGAAGGGCAAACCAAGAGACCCAGTACTTC

D gene: .
V gene: TRBV5-1
J gene: TRBJ1-2
clone size: once
CDR3 protein: CASRSGTAGLYGYTF
CDR3 DNA: TGCGCCAGCAGATCTGGGACGGCGGGACTCTATGGCTACACCTTC

D gene: .
V gene: TRBV2
J gene: TRBJ1-1
clone size: few
CDR3 protein: CASSEARHLQSEAFF
CDR3 DNA: TGTGCCAGCAGTGAAGCTCGGCACCTTCAATCTGAAGCTTTCTTT

D gene: .
V gene: TRBV4-3
J gene: TRBJ2-1
clone size: .
CDR3 protein: CASSHSGVGYNEQFF
CDR3 DNA: TGCGCCAGCAGCCATAGCGGAGTAGGCTACAATGAGCAGTTCTTC

D gene: .
V gene: TRBV6-6
J gene: TRBJ1-2
clone size: .
CDR3 protein: CASSSRNGGGYTF
CDR3 DNA: TGTGCCAGCAGTTCCCGAAATGGCGGAGGCTACACCTTC

D gene: .
V gene: TRBV6-5
J gene: TRBJ1-3
clone size: few
CDR3 protein: CASRGTGRNTIYF
CDR3 DNA: TGTGCCAGCAGGGGAACAGGGAGGAACACCATATATTTT

D gene: .
V gene: TRBV20-1
J gene: TRBJ1-2
clone size: .
CDR3 protein: CSAPRAGGYTF
CDR3 DNA: TGCAGTGCCCCCCGCGCTGGCGGCTACACCTTC

D gene: TRBD1
V gene: TRBV2
J gene: TRBJ2-7
clone size: .
CDR3 protein: CASSLRDSSYEQYF
CDR3 DNA: TGTGCCAGCAGTCTCCGGGACAGCTCCTACGAGCAGTACTTC

D gene: TRBD1
V gene: TRBV7-3
J gene: TRBJ2-2
clone size: .
CDR3 protein: CASSLSSDRASTGELFF
CDR3 DNA: TGTGCCAGCAGCTTATCCAGCGACAGGGCCAGCACCGGGGAGCTGTTTTTT

D gene: .
V gene: TRBV6-5
J gene: TRBJ2-1
clone size: .
CDR3 protein: CASSHARSQFF
CDR3 DNA: TGTGCCAGCAGCCACGCAAGGTCCCAGTTCTTC

D gene: TRBD1
V gene: TRBV6-1
J gene: TRBJ2-7
clone size: .
CDR3 protein: CATGDRDRPSVQYF
CDR3 DNA: TGTGCCACAGGAGACCGGGACAGACCCTCTGTGCAGTACTTC

D gene: .
V gene: TRBV7-6
J gene: TRBJ2-1
clone size: .
CDR3 protein: CASSLVPESGEQFF
CDR3 DNA: TGTGCCAGCAGCTTAGTTCCCGAGAGCGGTGAGCAGTTCTTC

D gene: .
V gene: TRBV19
J gene: TRBJ2-2
clone size: .
CDR3 protein: CASSIGTYNTGELFF
CDR3 DNA: TGTGCCAGTAGTATTGGGACTTATAACACCGGGGAGCTGTTTTTT

D gene: .
V gene: TRBV29-1
J gene: TRBJ1-4
clone size: few
CDR3 protein: CSVVGRGEKLFF
CDR3 DNA: TGCAGCGTTGTTGGCAGGGGTGAAAAACTGTTTTTT

D gene: TRBD1
V gene: TRBV7-9
J gene: TRBJ2-2
clone size: .
CDR3 protein: CASSPGTGDAGELFF
CDR3 DNA: TGTGCCAGCAGCCCCGGGACAGGGGACGCCGGGGAGCTGTTTTTT